These 23 T cell receptor beta chains came from one sample sequenced in a study of type 1 and type 2 diabetes patients. Amplification started from genomic DNA. Multiplex PCR with 30 forward and 13 reverse primers amplified the TCR beta CDR3. TCRdb reanalysed the multiplex PCR reads using MiXCR and keeps one entry per CDR3 protein. The table lists around 300,000 distinct CDR3 sequences, around 47% of them singletons. Input material: peripheral blood mononuclear cells (PBMCs). The receptors originated from a young man with type 2 diabetes.

CDR3 region: CATSRDRTAGAISETQYF. The CDR3 DNA follows: TGTGCCACCAGCAGAGATAGGACCGCAGGGGCAATTTCGGAGACCCAGTACTTC. The chain carries TRBV15 and TRBJ2-5; D possibly corresponds to TRBD1 (6 bases). Trimming removed 0 bases at V and 5 bases at J, with 22 bases between. Per germline, CDR1 LNHNV and CDR2 YYDKDF (reference sequence). The length of the CDR3 is 18 residues.

This chain joins TRBV20-1 and TRBJ2-3; a weak D match, TRBD2 (6 bases). Germline CDR1 and CDR2: DFQATT and SNEGSKA (reference sequence). The germline V and J ends were trimmed by 1 base and 4 bases, with 9 bases remaining between them. The CDR3 totals 13 residues. The CDR3, as DNA: TGCAGTGCTAGAGGGGTAGCGGCAGATACGCAGTATTTT. Protein sequence: CSARGVAADTQYF.

CDR3 bases: TGTGCCAGCAGCTTGATGCGGGGGGGCAATGAGCAGTTCTTC. Translation gives CASSLMRGGNEQFF. The rearrangement uses TRBV7-2 and TRBJ2-5; 9 bases are a match to TRBD2. The J call may be mistaken, given a closer DNA end match to TRBJ2-1. The CDR3 consists of 14 residues. CDR1 is SGHTA and CDR2 is FQGNSA in the germline V gene.

This clonotype came up a few times. V gene TRBV29-1 combines with J gene TRBJ1-4; TRBD1 is a possible D gene (6 bases). Germline V gene lookup returns CDR1 SQVTM and CDR2 ANQGSEA. The V end lost 4 bases, the J end lost 8 bases, and 14 bases lay between the germline ends. The CDR3 loop spans 13 amino acids. The CDR3 is CSVGRGSGEKLFF. In nucleotides, the CDR3 is TGCAGCGTTGGCAGGGGAAGCGGGGAAAAACTGTTTTTT.

CDR3 in amino acids: CASSTHREGTDTQYF. CDR3 bases: TGTGCCAGCAGCACCCACAGGGAAGGGACAGATACGCAGTATTTT. The chain combines TRBV7-8 with TRBJ2-3; TRBD1 might be the D (6 bases). CDR1 and CDR2 from the germline V gene are SGHVS and FQNEAQ. The CDR3 consists of 15 residues. V was shortened by 5 bases and J by 3 bases, with 15 bases between the two germline ends.

The rearrangement links TRBV7-2 to TRBJ2-3, with D tentatively TRBD1 (6 bases). Germline CDR1 SGHTA, CDR2 FQGNSA. The germline V and J ends were trimmed by 7 bases and 1 base, with 21 bases remaining between them. This CDR3 is built from 17 residues. In nucleotides, the CDR3 is TGTGCCAGCACCGGACACAGGGAACCACTTGGCACAGATACGCAGTATTTT. Translation: CASTGHREPLGTDTQYF.

This clonotype was counted many times. CDR3 region: CATGLGSYEQYF. In nucleotides, the CDR3 is TGTGCCACCGGGCTCGGGTCCTACGAGCAGTACTTC. The rearrangement joins TRBV10-3 to TRBJ2-7; D gene uncertain. The CDR3 spans 12 residues. V shed 10 bases and J shed 1 base, with 11 bases lying between them. Germline values: CDR1 ENHRY, CDR2 SYGVKD.

This clonotype showed up just a few times. The DNA for the CDR3 is TGTGCCAGTAGTCGGAAGCGGGAAGCCTACGAGCAGTACTTC. Protein: CASSRKREAYEQYF. The chain carries TRBV19 and TRBJ2-7, with 7 bases that match TRBD2. V shed 5 bases and J 2 bases; nucleotides not matched to a gene: 6. The CDR3 runs 14 residues. From germline, CDR1 is LNHDA and CDR2 SQIVND (reference sequence).

This clonotype was seen more than once but under ten times. This sequence joins TRBV28 and TRBJ2-7, with 12 bases lining up with TRBD2. The germline V gene has CDR1 MDHEN and CDR2 SYDVKM. This CDR3 has 15 residues. V lost 6 bases and J lost 0; bases outside the gene matches: 3. The DNA for the CDR3 is TGTGCCAGCAGCTCGACTAGCGGGAGCTCCTACGAGCAGTACTTC. It codes for CASSSTSGSSYEQYF. Full variable domain (remainder filled in from reference TRBV28 and TRBJ2-7): DVKVTQSSRYLVKRTGEKVFLECVQDMDHENMFWYRQDPGLGLRLIYFSYDVKMKEKGDIPEGYSVSREKKERFSLILESASTNQTSMYLCASSSTSGSSYEQYFGPGTRLTVT.

There are a few counts of this clonotype. The J gene is TRBJ2-3, the V gene TRBV2; perhaps TRBD2 as D (5 bases). The CDR3 is made up of 13 amino acids. CDR1 is SNHLY, CDR2 FYNNEI, per germline. Trimming took off 7 bases at V and 4 bases at J, with 12 bases between the two ends. The CDR3 DNA sequence: TGTGCCAGCATGAGGAGCGGTCCAGATACGCAGTATTTT. Residues: CASMRSGPDTQYF. The complete variable domain, with remaining parts taken from reference TRBV2 and TRBJ2-3, reads EPEVTQTPSHQVTQMGQEVILRCVPISNHLYFYWYRQILGQKVEFLVSFYNNEISEKSEIFDDQFSVERPDGSNFTLKIRSTKLEDSAMYFCASMRSGPDTQYFGPGTRLTVL.

The V call is TRBV4-1, the J call TRBJ2-7, with D perhaps matching TRBD2 (6 bases). Trimming pared 6 bases from V and 3 bases from J, leaving 18 bases between. The CDR3 runs to 15 residues. Germline V gives CDR1 MGHRA, CDR2 YSYEKL. CDR3 DNA sequence: TGCGCCAGCAGTCTACCAGGAGGGATTGTCTACGAGCAGTACTTC. The encoded protein is CASSLPGGIVYEQYF.

This rearrangement joins TRBV25-1 to TRBJ2-7; a possible D gene is TRBD2 (6 bases). Germline loops: CDR1 MGHDK, CDR2 SYGVNS. Trimming removed 2 bases at V and 0 bases at J, with 8 bases between. The CDR3 totals 14 residues. The chain's CDR3 is CASSEELASYEQYF. CDR3 nucleotide sequence: TGTGCCAGCAGTGAAGAACTAGCCTCCTACGAGCAGTACTTC.

There are a few counts of this clonotype. The V and J genes are TRBV5-1 and TRBJ2-7; 9 bases map to TRBD1. There are 15 residues in the CDR3. The ends lost 6 bases at V and 1 base at J; junction bases unmatched: 8. CDR1 and CDR2 from the germline V gene are SGHRS and YFSETQ. This CDR3 reads CASTMTGTGSYEQYF. The CDR3 coding sequence is TGCGCCAGCACCATGACCGGGACAGGGTCCTACGAGCAGTACTTC.

CDR3 DNA sequence: TGCAGTGCCTGGACAGCGTATGGCTACACCTTC. Its protein is CSAWTAYGYTF. This chain joins TRBV20-1 and TRBJ1-2, with D tentatively TRBD1 (6 bases). The CDR3 contains 11 residues. Between the trimmed V and J ends, which lost 6 bases and 5 bases, there was a span of 10 bases. CDR1 DFQATT and CDR2 SNEGSKA come from the germline V gene (reference sequence).

This sequence joins TRBV7-2 and TRBJ2-7, with a possible D match to TRBD1 (6 bases). The germline V gene encodes CDR1 SGHTA and CDR2 FQGNSA. This CDR3 has 15 amino acids. V lost 5 bases and J 9 bases, leaving 23 bases between the germline ends. The CDR3 here is CASSIDRQEAAGQYF. CDR3 DNA: TGTGCCAGCAGCATTGACCGACAGGAGGCCGCTGGGCAGTACTTC.

At least ten counts were recorded for this clonotype. The CDR3 protein is CAISRDSNEAFF. In nucleotides, the CDR3 is TGTGCCATCAGTAGGGACAGTAATGAAGCTTTCTTT. J is TRBJ1-1 and V is TRBV10-3, with 7 bases aligning to TRBD1. This CDR3 has 12 amino acids. Germline V lookup: CDR1 ENHRY, CDR2 SYGVKD. Trimming at V came to 5 bases and at J to 7 bases, leaving 4 bases not matched to a gene.

In regard to this clonotype: One end of the junction does not line up with germline, which may come from a read error. This chain uses TRBV10-3 with TRBJ2-7; 7 bases map to TRBD1. Germline assignment: CDR1 ENHRY and CDR2 SYGVKD. There are 12 residues in the CDR3. The CDR3 region has the DNA TGTGCCAGCAGTTACGGGACAGTCGAGCAGTACTTC. This encodes CASSYGTVEQYF.

This clonotype was observed many times. The chain is built from TRBV14 and TRBJ2-5; the D gene is possibly TRBD1 (5 bases). This CDR3 comprises 14 residues. V lost 3 bases to trimming and J lost 2 bases, with 10 bases between them. Germline V gene data show CDR1 as SGHDN and CDR2 as FVKESK. The CDR3 nucleotides read TGTGCCAGCAGCCAGGCAGGGCTTCAAGAGACCCAGTACTTC. Its protein product is CASSQAGLQETQYF.

This clonotype appeared a few times. The chain uses TRBV28 and TRBJ2-7; D unresolved. Germline assignment: CDR1 MDHEN and CDR2 SYDVKM. This CDR3 has 11 amino acids. The germline V and J ends were trimmed by 7 bases and 2 bases, with 6 bases remaining between them. The CDR3 here is CASKHAYEQYF. DNA of the CDR3: TGTGCCAGCAAACACGCCTACGAGCAGTACTTC.

V usage is TRBV24-1 and J usage is TRBJ2-5; TRBD2 aligns across 8 bases. The CDR3 spans 16 residues. The V and J ends lost 0 bases and 2 bases, in that order; junction bases with no gene match: 4. Germline values: CDR1 KGHDR, CDR2 SFDVKD. CDR3 region: CATSDLGGTRQETQYF. As DNA, the CDR3 is TGTGCCACCAGTGATTTGGGCGGGACTAGGCAAGAGACCCAGTACTTC.

This clonotype has a handful of counts. CDR3 nucleotides: TGCAGTGCTAGAGCCTTCCATCCTATGGGACAGGGGGCCTACGAGCAGTACTTC. The encoded protein is CSARAFHPMGQGAYEQYF. The chain couples TRBV20-1 to TRBJ2-7, with 11 bases aligning to TRBD1. Unmatched junction bases numbered 13, after V lost 1 base and J lost 2 bases. The CDR3 runs to 18 residues. Per germline, CDR1 DFQATT and CDR2 SNEGSKA (reference sequence).

This clonotype was observed a few times. The chain uses TRBV4-3 and TRBJ2-5; D remains unclear. Germline loops: CDR1 LGHNA, CDR2 YSLEER. V was trimmed by 1 base and J by 7 bases, leaving 10 bases between them. The CDR3 runs 13 residues. CDR3 protein: CASSQALAPTQYF. CDR3 DNA: TGCGCCAGCAGCCAAGCTCTGGCCCCGACCCAGTACTTC.

This clonotype occurred a few times. The rearrangement joins TRBV20-1 to TRBJ1-2; D is possibly TRBD1 (5 bases). This CDR3 is 11 amino acids long. The germline gives CDR1 DFQATT, CDR2 SNEGSKA (reference sequence). The V end lost 3 bases, the J end lost 4 bases, and 6 bases lay between the germline ends. This CDR3 is CSARGGYGYTF. In nucleotides, the CDR3 is TGCAGTGCTAGGGGGGGCTATGGCTACACCTTC.